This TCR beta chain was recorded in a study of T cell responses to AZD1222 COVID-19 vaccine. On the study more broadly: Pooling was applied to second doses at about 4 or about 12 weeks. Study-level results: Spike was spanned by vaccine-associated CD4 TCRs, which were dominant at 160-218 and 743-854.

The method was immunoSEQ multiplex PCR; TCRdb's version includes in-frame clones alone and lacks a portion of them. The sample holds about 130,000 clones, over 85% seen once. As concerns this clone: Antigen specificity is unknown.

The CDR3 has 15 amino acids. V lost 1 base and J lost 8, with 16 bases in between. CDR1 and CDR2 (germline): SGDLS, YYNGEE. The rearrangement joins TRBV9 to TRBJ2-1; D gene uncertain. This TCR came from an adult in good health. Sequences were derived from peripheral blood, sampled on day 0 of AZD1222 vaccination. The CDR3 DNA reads TGTGCCAGCAGCGTATCCCCCGTCCAGAACTATGAGCAGTTCTTC. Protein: CASSVSPVQNYEQFF.